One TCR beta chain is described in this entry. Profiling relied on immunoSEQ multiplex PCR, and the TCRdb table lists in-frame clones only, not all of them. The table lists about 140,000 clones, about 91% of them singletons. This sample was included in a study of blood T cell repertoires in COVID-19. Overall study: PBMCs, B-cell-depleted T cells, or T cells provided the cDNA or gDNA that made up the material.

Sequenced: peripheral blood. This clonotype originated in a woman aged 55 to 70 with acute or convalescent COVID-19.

CDR3 sequence: CASSLKRADSSEAFF. CDR3 in DNA: TGTGCCAGCAGCTTGAAACGGGCGGACTCCTCTGAAGCTTTCTTT. V is TRBV5-5 and J is TRBJ1-1; D is unresolved. Germline V gene lookup returns CDR1 SGHKS and CDR2 YYEKEE (reference sequence). CDR3 length: 15 amino acids. Trimming shortened V by 1 base and J by 6 bases, and 16 bases separated the two germline ends.